A single sample gave rise to the 14 T cell receptor beta chains below, sequenced in a study of control samples from healthy donors and cancer patients. Generated by immunoSEQ multiplex PCR, the TCRdb table keeps only in-frame clones and is missing some. The sample has about 190,000 clones; around 90% are singletons. Sequenced sample: blood. The source of these receptors is a man aged 25-45 years in good health.

J is TRBJ1-3 and V is TRBV19; D possibly corresponds to TRBD1 (6 bases). V dropped 4 bases and J dropped 0 bases, with 10 bases sitting between them. This CDR3 has 15 amino acids. In germline, CDR1 is LNHDA, CDR2 SQIVND (reference sequence). CDR3 protein: CASSTGQTSGNTIYF. In DNA form, the CDR3 reads TGTGCCAGTAGTACCGGACAGACCTCTGGAAACACCATATATTTT. Based on the CDR3 plus reference TRBV19 and TRBJ1-3, the full variable domain is DGGITQSPKYLFRKEGQNVTLSCEQNLNHDAMYWYRQDPGQGLRLIYYSQIVNDFQKGDIAEGYSVSREKKESFPLTVTSAQKNPTAFYLCASSTGQTSGNTIYFGEGSWLTVV.

The chain couples TRBV9 to TRBJ1-5; the D gene is possibly TRBD1 (6 bases). Germline V CDR1 and CDR2: SGDLS, YYNGEE. The V end was cut by 3 bases, the J end by 9 bases, with 13 bases between. The CDR3 is 13 amino acids. The CDR3 region is CASSEQGLRPQHF. The CDR3 coding sequence is TGTGCCAGCAGCGAACAGGGTTTAAGGCCCCAGCATTTT.

On this clone itself: This same CDR3 is encoded by further DNA sequences in the sample. The chain employs TRBV5-1 and TRBJ2-1, with 9 bases fitting TRBD1. The length of the CDR3 is 15 residues. CDR1 SGHRS and CDR2 YFSETQ come from the germline V gene. Trimming took 3 bases from V and 1 from J; bases not matched to a gene: 2. CDR3 loop: CASSSGQGSYNEQFF. The CDR3 DNA follows: TGCGCCAGCAGCTCAGGACAGGGGTCCTACAATGAGCAGTTCTTC.

This clone has just one count. CDR3 sequence (DNA): TGTGCCAGCAGCCAAGGACGGCTAGCGGGGAGGACCGGGGAGCTGTTTTTT. Residues: CASSQGRLAGRTGELFF. The J gene is TRBJ2-2, the V gene TRBV3-1 (or the pseudogene TRBV3-2), with 9 bases matching TRBD2. This CDR3 comprises 17 residues. Trimming took 1 base from V and 5 from J; bases not matched to a gene: 8. The V gene's germline CDR1 is LGHDT and CDR2 YNNKEL (reference sequence).

The rearrangement links TRBV30 to TRBJ2-2; the match to TRBD1 covers 8 bases. The germline CDR1 and CDR2 sequences are GTSNPN and SVGIG (reference sequence). The CDR3 loop spans 14 amino acids. V lost 4 bases and J lost 7; bases outside the gene matches: 8. CDR3 region: CAWTAGGRGGELFF. The CDR3 nucleotides read TGTGCCTGGACCGCAGGGGGCCGAGGCGGGGAGCTGTTTTTT. Full variable domain (missing parts from reference TRBV30 and TRBJ2-2): SQTIHQWPATLVQPVGSPLSLECTVEGTSNPNLYWYRQAAGRGLQLLFYSVGIGQISSEVPQNLSASRPQDRQFILSSKKLLLSDSGFYLCAWTAGGRGGELFFGEGSRLTVL.

This chain links TRBV30 with TRBJ1-2; 8 nucleotides match TRBD1. Germline V gives CDR1 GTSNPN, CDR2 SVGIG (reference sequence). This CDR3 contains 13 residues. V was clipped by 4 bases and J by 4 bases; unmatched bases: 5. The DNA of the CDR3 is TGTGCCTGGAATCAGGGGGCGACCTATGGCTACACCTTC. This translates into CAWNQGATYGYTF. The complete variable domain, with remaining parts taken from reference TRBV30 and TRBJ1-2, reads SQTIHQWPATLVQPVGSPLSLECTVEGTSNPNLYWYRQAAGRGLQLLFYSVGIGQISSEVPQNLSASRPQDRQFILSSKKLLLSDSGFYLCAWNQGATYGYTFGSGTRLTVV.

Worth noting for this clone: A junction boundary mismatches the germline segment, possibly from a read error. This sequence joins TRBV6-1 and TRBJ2-5, with 8 bases matching TRBD1. The CDR3 has 15 residues. Germline V gives CDR1 MNHNS, CDR2 SASEGT. The DNA of the CDR3 is TGTGCCAGCAGCGAAGACAGGGGCGTGAGAGAGACCCAGTACTTC. Protein: CASSEDRGVRETQYF.

This chain joins TRBV27 and TRBJ1-2; TRBD1 matches at 8 bases. Germline-derived CDR1 and CDR2 are MNHEY and SMNVEV (reference sequence). There are 15 residues in the CDR3. The V and J ends lost 5 bases and 4 bases, in that order; junction bases with no gene match: 9. The DNA for the CDR3 is TGTGCCAGCAGTATCCTAGGACAGGGTGGCTATGGCTACACCTTC. Translating gives CASSILGQGGYGYTF.

J is TRBJ2-5 and V is TRBV3-1 (or the pseudogene TRBV3-2); 11 nucleotides line up with TRBD2. Germline V gene data show CDR1 as LGHDT and CDR2 as YNNKEL (reference sequence). J lost 7 bases, V lost 2 bases, and 6 bases had no gene match. CDR3 length: 15 amino acids. The CDR3 nucleotides read TGTGCCAGCAGCCAACTAGCGGGGGGACTGGTGACCCAGTACTTC. Translating it yields CASSQLAGGLVTQYF.

The gene calls are TRBV6-1 and TRBJ2-7; 9 bases agree with TRBD2. CDR3 length: 11 amino acids. The germline V gene encodes CDR1 MNHNS and CDR2 SASEGT. V shed 2 bases and J 13 bases; nucleotides not matched to a gene: 3. CDR3 sequence reads: CASSETGTSYF. CDR3 bases: TGTGCCAGCAGTGAAACCGGGACTAGCTACTTC.

The J gene is TRBJ2-1, the V gene TRBV27; either TRBD1 or TRBD2 may fit D (7 bases each). Deletions cut 6 bases from V and 5 bases from J, with 20 bases between. Germline V gene sequence: CDR1 MNHEY, CDR2 SMNVEV (reference sequence). This CDR3 has 16 residues. The CDR3 loop is CASRHLTQGGNNEQFF. The CDR3 DNA sequence: TGTGCCAGCAGACACCTCACCCAGGGGGGGAACAATGAGCAGTTCTTC.

V usage is TRBV6-6 and J usage is TRBJ2-7, with 11 bases aligning to TRBD1. The V gene's germline CDR1 is MNHNY and CDR2 SVGAGI (reference sequence). The CDR3 consists of 14 residues. The trim removed 6 bases at V and 0 bases at J, leaving 1 base unmatched. The CDR3 region is CASRGTGGSYEQYF. The CDR3 nucleotides read TGTGCCAGCAGGGGGACAGGGGGCTCCTACGAGCAGTACTTC.

V and J are TRBV7-9 and TRBJ2-4; 7 nucleotides align to TRBD2. The trim removed 5 bases at V and 4 bases at J, leaving 8 bases unmatched. Germline-derived CDR1 and CDR2 are SEHNR and FQNEAQ (reference sequence). CDR3 length: 15 amino acids. The CDR3 DNA reads TGTGCCAGCAGCATAAGCGGGGTCGGGAAAAACATTCAGTACTTC. It yields the protein CASSISGVGKNIQYF.

The chain couples TRBV6-5 to TRBJ2-5, with 7 positions matching TRBD1. Germline CDR1 MNHEY, CDR2 SVGAGI. Germline trimming cut 7 bases from V and 4 bases from J; bases unmatched to any gene: 9. This CDR3 contains 14 residues. The CDR3 DNA sequence: TGTGCCAGCATGGTGAGGGGGCGTCGAGAGACCCAGTACTTC. Its translation: CASMVRGRRETQYF.